This record looks at one T cell receptor (beta chain) sequence and its context. Germline assignment: CDR1 SNHLY and CDR2 FYNNEI. This CDR3 region has 11 residues. V was shortened by 2 bases and J by 4 bases, with 3 bases between the two germline ends. The data originate from a study of blood T cell repertoires in COVID-19. Study information: Acute-phase and convalescent COVID-19 samples originated in the United States, Italy and Spain. T cells, B-cell-depleted T cells, or PBMCs provided the cDNA or gDNA that served as material.

Authors' data handling: Estimated nucleated cell counts came from reference gene primer amplification. Measured with immunoSEQ multiplex PCR; TCRdb has only the in-frame clones, and not every one. For V, J and clone size, that table is used; D and trimming come from the DNA. The table shows about 240,000 clones, with roughly 90% occurring only once. The sample taken for sequencing was peripheral blood. The receptor was isolated from a man in his 60s with acute or convalescent COVID-19. This chain connects TRBV2 to TRBJ2-7; no definite D call. This CDR3 is CASSELYEQYF. CDR3 nucleotide sequence: TGTGCCAGCAGTGAACTTTACGAGCAGTACTTC.